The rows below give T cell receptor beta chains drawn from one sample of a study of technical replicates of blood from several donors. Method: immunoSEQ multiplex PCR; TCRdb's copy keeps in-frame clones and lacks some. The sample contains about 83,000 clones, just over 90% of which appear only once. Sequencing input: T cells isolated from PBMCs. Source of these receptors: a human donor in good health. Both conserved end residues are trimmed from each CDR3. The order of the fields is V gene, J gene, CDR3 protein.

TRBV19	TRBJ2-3	ASSMRGGSTDTQY
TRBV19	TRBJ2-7	ASSIGRGLDSYEQY
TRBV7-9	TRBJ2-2	ASSARLVPGELF
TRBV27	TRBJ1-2	ASVRDRYGYT
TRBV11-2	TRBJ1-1	ASSPGATTEAF
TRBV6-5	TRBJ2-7	ASSYEGQGFHEQY
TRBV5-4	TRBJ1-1	ASSPGDRDKDTEAF
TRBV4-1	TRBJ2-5	ASSQYRDRAQETQY
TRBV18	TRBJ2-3	ASSPEDGGRTDTQY
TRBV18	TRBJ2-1	ASSPRRQQYNEQF
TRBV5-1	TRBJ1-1	ASSLPRRGEAF
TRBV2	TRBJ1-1	ASSDRLNTEAF
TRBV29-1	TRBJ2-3	SVLPSGGVADTQY
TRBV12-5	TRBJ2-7	ASGLDRAHEQY
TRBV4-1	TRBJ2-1	ASSRPATYRNEQF
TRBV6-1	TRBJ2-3	ASSELAGGRTDTQY
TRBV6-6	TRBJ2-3	ASSLGQGGSTDTQY
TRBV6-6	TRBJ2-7	ASSYLSSYEQY
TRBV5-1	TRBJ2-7	ASSTPGTAAYEQY
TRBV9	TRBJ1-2	ASSVAPGMGGYT
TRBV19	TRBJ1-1	ASGGNPGHGAF
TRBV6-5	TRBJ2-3	ASSFFSSTDTQY
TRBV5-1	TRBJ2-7	ASSRAWEGSYEQY
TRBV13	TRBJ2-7	ASSLKTFEQY
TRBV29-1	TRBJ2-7	SVGFGLAGYEQY
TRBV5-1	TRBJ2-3	ASSFVRDTQY
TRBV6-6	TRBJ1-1	ASSSSGTGYTEAF
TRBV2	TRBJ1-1	ASRAVNTEAF
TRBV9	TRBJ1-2	ASTGQGRDNYGYT
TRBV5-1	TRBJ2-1	ASSKRSSYNEQF
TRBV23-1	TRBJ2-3	ASSQTGPVTSTDTQY
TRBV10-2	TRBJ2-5	ASSDTGRETQY
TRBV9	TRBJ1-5	ASSSLDASKPQH
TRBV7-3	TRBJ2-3	ASSSLAGGSTDTQY
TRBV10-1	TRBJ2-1	ASSDGYTAGFTYNEQF
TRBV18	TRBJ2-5	ASSLQGQPQETQY